This TCR beta chain was found in a study of T cells in tuberculosis. General study findings and limits: Active tuberculosis cases were adults; controls were adolescents. Active tuberculosis TCR-alpha repertoires lay closer to GMM-specific TCRs than IGRA-negative controls, suggesting clonal expansion.

As to this clone: Its antigen is as yet unknown.

Germline CDR1 and CDR2: SQVTM and ANQGSEA. V shed 2 bases and J shed 1 base, with 2 bases lying between them. The CDR3 loop spans 12 amino acids. Using immunoSEQ multiplex PCR, the repertoire was profiled, and TCRdb retains in-frame clones only, with some absent. The sample contains about 40,000 clones, 94% of which appear only once. On average around 100,000 T cells per donor were immunosequenced. This receptor was identified in a donor aged 10-30 years with latent tuberculosis or without tuberculosis infection. Some clones in this sample may be carry-over from other donors' samples. Source material: PBMCs. The chain recombines TRBV29-1 with TRBJ2-2; D gene ambiguous. CDR3 bases: TGCAGCGTTGAACAGAACACCGGGGAGCTGTTTTTT. It yields the protein CSVEQNTGELFF.